This T cell receptor beta chain appears in the sequencing data of a study of control samples from healthy donors and cancer patients. Generated by immunoSEQ multiplex PCR, the TCRdb table keeps only in-frame clones and is missing some. The sample includes about 100,000 clones, roughly 84% seen only once; the top ten take 15% to 20%. J was trimmed by 6 bases and V by 4 bases; bases with no gene match: 7. In germline, CDR1 is LGHNA, CDR2 YNFKEQ. There are 15 residues in the CDR3. The V call is TRBV4-2, the J call TRBJ2-2, with 8 positions matching TRBD1. The receptor's source is a woman aged 45-65 years in good health. The sequencing input was blood. CDR3 region: CASSLGQGSAGELFF. The CDR3, as DNA: TGTGCCAGCAGCCTAGGACAGGGCTCGGCCGGGGAGCTGTTTTTT.